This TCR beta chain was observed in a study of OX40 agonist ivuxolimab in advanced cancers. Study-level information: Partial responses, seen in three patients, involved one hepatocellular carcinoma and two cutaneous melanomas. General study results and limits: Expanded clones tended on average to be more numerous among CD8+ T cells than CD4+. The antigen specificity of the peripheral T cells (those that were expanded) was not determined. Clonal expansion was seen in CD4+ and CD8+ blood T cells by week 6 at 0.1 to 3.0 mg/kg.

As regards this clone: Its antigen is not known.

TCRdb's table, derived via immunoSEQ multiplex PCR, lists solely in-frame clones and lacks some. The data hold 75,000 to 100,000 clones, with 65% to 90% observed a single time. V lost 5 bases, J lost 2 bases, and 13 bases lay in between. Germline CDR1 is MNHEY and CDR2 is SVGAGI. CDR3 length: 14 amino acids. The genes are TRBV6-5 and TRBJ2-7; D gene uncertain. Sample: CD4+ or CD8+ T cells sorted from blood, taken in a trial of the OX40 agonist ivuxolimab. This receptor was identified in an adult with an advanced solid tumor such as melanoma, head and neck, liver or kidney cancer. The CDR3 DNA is TGTGCCAGCAGTCGCAATAGGCGCCCCTACGAGCAGTACTTC. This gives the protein CASSRNRRPYEQYF.